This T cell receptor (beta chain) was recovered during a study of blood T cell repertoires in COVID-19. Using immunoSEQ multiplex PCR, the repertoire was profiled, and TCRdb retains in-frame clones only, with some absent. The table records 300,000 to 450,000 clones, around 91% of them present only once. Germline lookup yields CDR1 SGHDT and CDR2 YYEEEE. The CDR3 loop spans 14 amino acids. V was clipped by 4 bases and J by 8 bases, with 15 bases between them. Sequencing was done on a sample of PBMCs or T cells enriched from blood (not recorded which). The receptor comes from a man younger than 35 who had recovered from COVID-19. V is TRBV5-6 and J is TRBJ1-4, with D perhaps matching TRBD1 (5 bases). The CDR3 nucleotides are TGTGCCAGCAGCCCGGGGGGTTTTGGAGAAAAACTGTTTTTT. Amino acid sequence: CASSPGGFGEKLFF.